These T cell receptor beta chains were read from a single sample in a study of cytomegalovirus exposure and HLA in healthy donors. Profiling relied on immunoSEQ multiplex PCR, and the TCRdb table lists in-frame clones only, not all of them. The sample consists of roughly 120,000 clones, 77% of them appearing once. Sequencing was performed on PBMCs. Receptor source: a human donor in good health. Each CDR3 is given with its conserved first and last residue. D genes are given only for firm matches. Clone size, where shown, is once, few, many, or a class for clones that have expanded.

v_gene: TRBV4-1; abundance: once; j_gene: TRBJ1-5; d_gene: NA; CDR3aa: CASSRGGRGWPQHF; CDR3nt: TGCGCCAGCAGCCGCGGGGGGCGGGGATGGCCCCAGCATTTT
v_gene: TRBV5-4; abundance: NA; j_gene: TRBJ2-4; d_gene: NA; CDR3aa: CASSRRGGGENIQYF; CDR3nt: TGTGCCAGCAGCCGCCGCGGAGGGGGGGAAAACATTCAGTACTTC
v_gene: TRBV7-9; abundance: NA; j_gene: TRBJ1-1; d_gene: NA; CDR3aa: CASSVQARTEAFF; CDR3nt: TGTGCCAGCAGCGTCCAGGCACGCACTGAAGCTTTCTTT
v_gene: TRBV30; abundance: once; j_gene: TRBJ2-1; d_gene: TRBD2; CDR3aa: CASDTSSGRANEQFF; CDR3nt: TGTGCCTCTGACACGTCTAGCGGGAGGGCCAATGAGCAGTTCTTC
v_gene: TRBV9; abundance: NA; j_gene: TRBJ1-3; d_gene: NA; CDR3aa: CASSVDSSGNTIYF; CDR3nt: TGTGCCAGCAGCGTGGACAGCTCTGGAAACACCATATATTTT
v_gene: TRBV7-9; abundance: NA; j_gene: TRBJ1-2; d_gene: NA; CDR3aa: CASSSIGAFGGGYTF; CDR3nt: TGTGCCAGCAGCTCGATTGGGGCATTCGGTGGTGGCTACACCTTC
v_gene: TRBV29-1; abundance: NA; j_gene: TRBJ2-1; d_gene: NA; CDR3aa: CSVGGGTGPLNNEQFF; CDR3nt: TGCAGCGTTGGGGGAGGTACAGGTCCGCTTAACAATGAGCAGTTCTTC
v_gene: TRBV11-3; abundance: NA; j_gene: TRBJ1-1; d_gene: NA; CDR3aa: CASSSRRGPNTEAFF; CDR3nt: TGTGCCAGCAGCTCCCGTAGGGGCCCGAACACTGAAGCTTTCTTT
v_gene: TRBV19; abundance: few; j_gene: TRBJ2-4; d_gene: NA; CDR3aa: CASNPTGSVLAKNIQYF; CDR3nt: TGTGCCAGTAACCCGACAGGTTCAGTCCTAGCCAAAAACATTCAGTACTTC
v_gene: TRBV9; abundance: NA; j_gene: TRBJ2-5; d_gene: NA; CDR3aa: CASSVGFVSRRETQYF; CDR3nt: TGTGCCAGCAGCGTGGGTTTTGTGTCCCGGAGGGAGACCCAGTACTTC
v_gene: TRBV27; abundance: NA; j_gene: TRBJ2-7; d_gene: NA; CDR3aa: CASRSGVNYYEQYF; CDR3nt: TGTGCCAGCAGAAGTGGTGTCAACTACTACGAGCAGTACTTC
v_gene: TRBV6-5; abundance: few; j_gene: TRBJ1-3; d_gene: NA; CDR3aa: CASTDSFGNTIYF; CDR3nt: TGTGCCAGCACCGACTCTTTCGGAAACACCATATATTTT
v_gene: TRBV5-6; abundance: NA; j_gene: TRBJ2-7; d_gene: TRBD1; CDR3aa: CASSLIGQAFSYEQYF; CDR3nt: TGTGCCAGCAGCTTGATCGGACAGGCCTTCTCCTACGAGCAGTACTTC
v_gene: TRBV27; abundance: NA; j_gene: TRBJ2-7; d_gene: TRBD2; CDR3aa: CASSQGLAGWSWSYEQYF; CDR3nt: TGTGCCAGCAGTCAGGGACTAGCGGGATGGAGCTGGTCCTACGAGCAGTACTTC
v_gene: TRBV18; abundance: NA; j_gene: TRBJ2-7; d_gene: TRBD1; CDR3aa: CASSPRDSTYEQYF; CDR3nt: TGTGCCAGCTCACCTAGGGACAGCACCTACGAGCAGTACTTC
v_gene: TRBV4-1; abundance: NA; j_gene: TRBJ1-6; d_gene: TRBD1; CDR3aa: CASSPWGQGDSPLHF; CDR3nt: TGCGCCAGCAGCCCTTGGGGACAGGGAGATTCACCCCTCCACTTT
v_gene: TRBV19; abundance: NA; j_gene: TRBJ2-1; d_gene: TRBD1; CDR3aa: CAVARDRYNEQFF; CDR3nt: TGTGCTGTAGCCCGGGACAGATACAATGAGCAGTTCTTC
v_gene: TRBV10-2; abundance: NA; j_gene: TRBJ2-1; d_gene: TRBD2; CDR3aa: CASSATSGVYNEQFF; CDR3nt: TGCGCCAGCAGTGCCACTAGCGGGGTTTACAATGAGCAGTTCTTC
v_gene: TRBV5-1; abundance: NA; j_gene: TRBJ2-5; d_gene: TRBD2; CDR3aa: CASSLGVAGDSQETQYF; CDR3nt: TGCGCCAGCAGCTTGGGGGTAGCGGGAGACTCCCAAGAGACCCAGTACTTC
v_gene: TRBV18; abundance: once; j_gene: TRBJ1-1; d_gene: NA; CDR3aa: CASSPAGGEAFF; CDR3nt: TGTGCCAGCTCACCGGCCGGGGGGGAAGCTTTCTTT
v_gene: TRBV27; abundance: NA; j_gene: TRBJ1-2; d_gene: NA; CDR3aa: CASSSGRGAAGYTF; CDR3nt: TGTGCCAGCAGTAGTGGGCGGGGGGCGGCCGGCTACACCTTC
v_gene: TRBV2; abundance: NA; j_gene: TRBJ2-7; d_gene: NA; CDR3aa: CASILGLTDEQYF; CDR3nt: TGTGCCAGCATTCTGGGACTTACGGATGAGCAGTACTTC
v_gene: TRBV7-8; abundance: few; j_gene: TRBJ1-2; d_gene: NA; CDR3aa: CASSLVREDGYTF; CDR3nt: TGTGCCAGCAGCTTAGTCAGGGAGGATGGCTACACCTTC
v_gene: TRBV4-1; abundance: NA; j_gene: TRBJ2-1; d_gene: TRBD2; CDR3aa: CASSQGGGRRWNEQFF; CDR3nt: TGCGCCAGCAGCCAAGGCGGCGGGAGGAGATGGAATGAGCAGTTCTTC
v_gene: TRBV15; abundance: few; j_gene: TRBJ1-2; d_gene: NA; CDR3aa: CATSRDLGASNYGYTF; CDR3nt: TGTGCCACCAGCAGAGATCTGGGCGCCTCAAACTATGGCTACACCTTC
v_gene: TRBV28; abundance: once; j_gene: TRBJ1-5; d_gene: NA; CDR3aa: CASSFLSNQPQHF; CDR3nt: TGTGCCAGCAGTTTCCTCAGTAATCAGCCCCAGCATTTT
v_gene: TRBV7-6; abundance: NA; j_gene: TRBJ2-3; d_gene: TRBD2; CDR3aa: CASSLDPGSSGTTDTQYF; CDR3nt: TGTGCCAGCAGCTTAGACCCGGGGTCTAGCGGGACCACAGATACGCAGTATTTT
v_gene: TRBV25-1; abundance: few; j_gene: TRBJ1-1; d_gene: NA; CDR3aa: CASSEWADSPEAFF; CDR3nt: TGTGCCAGCAGTGAATGGGCTGACAGCCCTGAAGCTTTCTTT
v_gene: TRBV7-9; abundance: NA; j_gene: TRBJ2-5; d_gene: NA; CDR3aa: CASSVDSLQETQYF; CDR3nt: TGTGCCAGCAGCGTAGACAGCCTTCAAGAGACCCAGTACTTC
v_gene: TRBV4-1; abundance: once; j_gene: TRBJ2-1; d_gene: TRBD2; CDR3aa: CASSQDKDGRRMNEQFF; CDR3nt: TGCGCCAGCAGCCAAGATAAAGACGGGAGGAGGATGAATGAGCAGTTCTTC
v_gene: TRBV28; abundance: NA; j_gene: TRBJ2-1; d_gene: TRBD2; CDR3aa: CASRFPRGTSGSDNEQFF; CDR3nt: TGTGCCAGCAGGTTCCCCCGTGGGACTAGCGGGAGTGACAATGAGCAGTTCTTC